This T cell receptor (beta chain) was profiled in a study of T-cell reconstitution after alpha-beta-depleted transplantation in children. The TCRbeta library was prepared with unique molecular identifiers. TCRdb re-derived calls from the PCR reads in MiXCR, one entry per CDR3 protein. The sample records some 110,000 distinct CDR3 sequences, 10% being singletons. About this clonotype itself: Its antigen is still unknown.

The CDR3 spans 12 residues. Germline V lookup: CDR1 MGHDK, CDR2 SYGVNS. Trimming shortened V by 4 bases and J by 4 bases, and 8 bases separated the two germline ends. Overall study results and limits: There were some patients whose high TCRbeta diversity at day 60 came from surviving recipient T cells and thymic progenitors. Several hundred rapidly expanded clones from non-depleted graft cells reportedly supplied alpha-beta T cells about two months post-transplant. Fresh T-cell production supplied most of the T-cell counts and diversity seen one year after transplant.

The sample was PBMCs, taken before TCRalphabeta/CD19-depleted stem cell transplant. This chain connects TRBV25-1 to TRBJ2-7; D gene ambiguous. The receptor comes from a boy younger than 10 with acute lymphoblastic leukemia, due to receive a stem cell transplant. The CDR3 spells CASSGIKYEQYF. The CDR3 coding sequence is TGTGCCAGCAGTGGGATTAAGTACGAGCAGTACTTC.